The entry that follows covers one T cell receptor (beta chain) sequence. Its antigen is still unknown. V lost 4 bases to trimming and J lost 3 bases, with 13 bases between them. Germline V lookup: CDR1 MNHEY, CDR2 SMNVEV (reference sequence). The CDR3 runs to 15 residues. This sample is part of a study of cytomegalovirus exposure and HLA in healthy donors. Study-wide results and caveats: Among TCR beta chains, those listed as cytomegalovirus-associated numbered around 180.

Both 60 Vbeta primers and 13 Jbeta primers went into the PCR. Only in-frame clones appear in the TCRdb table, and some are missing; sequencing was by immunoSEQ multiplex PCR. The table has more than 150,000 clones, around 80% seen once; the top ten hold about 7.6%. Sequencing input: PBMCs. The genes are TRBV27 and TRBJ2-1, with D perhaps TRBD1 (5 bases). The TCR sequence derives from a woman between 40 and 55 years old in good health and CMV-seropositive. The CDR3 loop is CASSSPGSDYNEQFF. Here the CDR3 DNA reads TGTGCCAGCAGTTCACCAGGGTCTGACTACAATGAGCAGTTCTTC.